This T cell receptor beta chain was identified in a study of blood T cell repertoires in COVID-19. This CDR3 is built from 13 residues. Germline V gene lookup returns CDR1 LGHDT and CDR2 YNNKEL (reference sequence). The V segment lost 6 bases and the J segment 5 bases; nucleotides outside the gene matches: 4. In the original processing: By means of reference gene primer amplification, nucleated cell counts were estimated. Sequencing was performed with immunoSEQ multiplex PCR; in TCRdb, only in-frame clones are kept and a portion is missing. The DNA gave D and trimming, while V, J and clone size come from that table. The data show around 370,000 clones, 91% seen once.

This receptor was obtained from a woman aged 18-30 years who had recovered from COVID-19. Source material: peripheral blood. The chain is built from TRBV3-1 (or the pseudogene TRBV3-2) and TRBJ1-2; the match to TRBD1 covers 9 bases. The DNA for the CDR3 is TGTGCCAGCAGACGACAGGGGGAATATGGCTACACCTTC. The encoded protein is CASRRQGEYGYTF.